Below are 32 T cell receptor beta chains sequenced from a single sample in a study of OX40 agonist ivuxolimab in advanced cancers. The table came from immunoSEQ multiplex PCR; TCRdb's copy has only in-frame clones and leaves some out. The repertoire has approximately 80,000 clones, 89% of them found once; the top ten carry 0.15% to 0.2%. The sequencing used CD4+ or CD8+ T cells sorted from blood, collected in a trial of the OX40 agonist ivuxolimab. These receptors originate from an adult with an advanced solid tumor such as melanoma, head and neck, liver or kidney cancer.

The chain couples TRBV5-1 to TRBJ1-1, with D possibly being TRBD1 (5 bases). The germline V gene encodes CDR1 SGHRS and CDR2 YFSETQ. Trimming shortened V by 1 base and J by 1 base, and 8 bases separated the two germline ends. CDR3 length: 14 amino acids. The CDR3: CASSLSGANTEAFF. The DNA of the CDR3 is TGCGCCAGCAGCTTGTCCGGGGCGAACACTGAAGCTTTCTTT.

The CDR3 DNA follows: TGCGCCAGCAGCGCCCCGATCGGAATGTACGATACGCAGTATTTT. Translated, it gives CASSAPIGMYDTQYF. V and J are TRBV5-1 and TRBJ2-3, with D uncertain. From germline, CDR1 is SGHRS and CDR2 YFSETQ. Trimming pared 4 bases from V and 6 bases from J, leaving 18 bases between. The CDR3 consists of 15 residues.

The CDR3 nucleotides read TGCGCCAGCAGCCAGGGCTGGGCTCCCACTGAAGCTTTCTTT. Protein product: CASSQGWAPTEAFF. The chain uses TRBV4-1 and TRBJ1-1, with no clear D. Germline V gene sequence: CDR1 MGHRA, CDR2 YSYEKL. Trimming took off 3 bases at V and 4 bases at J, with 12 bases between the two ends. The CDR3 covers 14 residues.

This clone was counted a few times. The CDR3 protein is CAHGTGLYTEAFF. DNA of the CDR3: TGTGCCCACGGGACAGGGTTGTACACTGAAGCTTTCTTT. The chain is built from TRBV2 and TRBJ1-1; 9 bases match TRBD1. The germline CDR1 and CDR2 sequences are SNHLY and FYNNEI. The CDR3 is 13 amino acids. Trimming removed 11 bases from V and 3 bases from J; junction bases left unmatched: 7.

The CDR3 DNA is TGCGCCAGCAGCTTGGGACTGCTGAACACTGAAGCTTTCTTT. Protein sequence: CASSLGLLNTEAFF. V usage is TRBV5-1 and J usage is TRBJ1-1; D gene ambiguous. CDR3 size: 14 residues. V gave up 0 bases and J gave up 0 bases, with 6 bases separating them. Germline V gene data show CDR1 as SGHRS and CDR2 as YFSETQ.

This sequence joins TRBV6-6 and TRBJ1-5; D is possibly TRBD1 (5 bases). Trimming removed 11 bases at V and 5 bases at J, with 16 bases between. CDR1 is MNHNY, CDR2 SVGAGI, per germline (reference sequence). The CDR3 extends over 13 amino acids. CDR3 in DNA: TGTGCCGGGGGGAGAAATTCCGATCAGCCCCAGCATTTT. Translating gives CAGGRNSDQPQHF.

This sequence joins TRBV28 and TRBJ2-3; D gene uncertain. Trimming removed 9 bases from V and 2 bases from J, with 15 bases in between. The CDR3 covers 14 residues. Germline V gives CDR1 MDHEN, CDR2 SYDVKM. Here the CDR3 reads CASHADLSTDTQYF. As DNA, the CDR3 is TGTGCCAGTCACGCGGACCTTTCCACAGATACGCAGTATTTT.

V gene TRBV5-1 combines with J gene TRBJ2-5, with D uncertain. The CDR3 is made up of 14 amino acids. V lost 0 bases and J 5 bases, leaving 11 bases between the germline ends. Germline CDR1 SGHRS, CDR2 YFSETQ. CDR3 DNA: TGCGCCAGCAGCTTGGGCGAAACTACGGAGACCCAGTACTTC. It translates to CASSLGETTETQYF.

The chain is built from TRBV19 and TRBJ2-7; perhaps TRBD1 as D (5 bases). In germline, CDR1 is LNHDA, CDR2 SQIVND (reference sequence). This CDR3 comprises 14 residues. V lost 7 bases, J lost 6 bases, and 19 bases lay in between. CDR3 DNA sequence: TGTGCCAGTACCCAGCGAGACAGACCTGGCGAGCAGTACTTC. It translates to CASTQRDRPGEQYF.

CDR3 bases: TGTGCCAGCAGGCGGCATCCGAACACCGGGGAGCTGTTTTTT. Protein product: CASRRHPNTGELFF. The V and J genes are TRBV11-3 and TRBJ2-2; D is uncertain. This CDR3 is built from 14 residues. With 6 bases removed from V and 0 bases from J, the gap between germline ends came to 8 bases. CDR1 is SGHNT and CDR2 is YENEEA in the germline V gene.

The rearrangement links TRBV7-8 to TRBJ2-2; 8 bases match TRBD1. The CDR3 has 17 residues. The germline V gene has CDR1 SGHVS and CDR2 FQNEAQ. The V segment lost 5 bases and the J segment 1 base; nucleotides outside the gene matches: 9. The CDR3 here is CASSPISGTGNTGELFF. The DNA for the CDR3 is TGTGCCAGCAGCCCAATCTCCGGGACAGGGAACACCGGGGAGCTGTTTTTT.

V and J are TRBV7-9 and TRBJ1-1; no reliable D call. Trimming took 5 bases from V and 0 from J, leaving 13 bases between them. Looked up from germline, CDR1 is SEHNR and CDR2 is FQNEAQ (reference sequence). The CDR3 contains 15 residues. CDR3 DNA sequence: TGTGCCAGCAGCCCTCCCCCTTCCATGAACACTGAAGCTTTCTTT. Translation gives CASSPPPSMNTEAFF. The full variable domain, completed using reference TRBV7-9 and TRBJ1-1, is DTGVSQNPRHKITKRGQNVTFRCDPISEHNRLYWYRQTLGQGPEFLTYFQNEAQLEKSRLLSDRFSAERPKGSFSTLEIQRTEQGDSAMYLCASSPPPSMNTEAFFGQGTRLTVV.

The rearrangement uses TRBV7-9 and TRBJ2-2, with D uncertain. The CDR3 has 17 amino acids. The germline V gene has CDR1 SEHNR and CDR2 FQNEAQ (reference sequence). V shed 5 bases and J shed 0 bases, with 16 bases lying between them. Here the CDR3 DNA reads TGTGCCAGCAGCGTTGGCAAGGGCGCCCCGAACACCGGGGAGCTGTTTTTT. Translating gives CASSVGKGAPNTGELFF.

The CDR3 loop reads CASSLTGNNSPLHF. The CDR3, as DNA: TGTGCCAGCAGCTTGACCGGGAATAATTCACCCCTCCACTTT. V and J are TRBV5-4 and TRBJ1-6; no clear D. This CDR3 is 14 amino acids long. Germline V lookup: CDR1 SGHNT, CDR2 YYREEE (reference sequence). Trimming removed 1 base at V and 5 bases at J, with 7 bases between.

V usage is TRBV29-1 and J usage is TRBJ2-5; no definite D call. The germline V and J ends were trimmed by 2 bases and 0 bases, with 4 bases remaining between them. This CDR3 contains 12 residues. The germline V gene encodes CDR1 SQVTM and CDR2 ANQGSEA. CDR3 sequence reads: CSVERDQETQYF. As DNA, the CDR3 is TGCAGCGTTGAAAGGGACCAAGAGACCCAGTACTTC.

The chain combines TRBV5-4 with TRBJ2-1, with TRBD2 as a possible D gene (6 bases). V was cut by 4 bases and J by 0 bases, with 11 bases left in between. The CDR3 sequence is 15 residues long. The germline V gene has CDR1 SGHNT and CDR2 YYREEE (reference sequence). The CDR3 spells CASSLSGVSYNEQFF. The CDR3 nucleotides read TGTGCCAGCAGCCTTAGCGGAGTCTCCTACAATGAGCAGTTCTTC.

V is TRBV18 and J is TRBJ1-1, with D perhaps TRBD1 (6 bases). The length of the CDR3 is 15 residues. CDR1 is KGHSH and CDR2 is LQKENI in the germline V gene. The V end lost 4 bases, the J end lost 4 bases, and 16 bases lay between the germline ends. The CDR3 sequence is CASSLTRGKGTEAFF. The CDR3 DNA follows: TGTGCCAGCTCACTGACCAGGGGTAAGGGCACTGAAGCTTTCTTT.

The V gene is TRBV27, the J gene TRBJ2-1; TRBD2 matches at 12 bases. Trimming removed 3 bases from V and 2 bases from J; junction bases left unmatched: 2. The CDR3 loop spans 16 amino acids. The germline CDR1 and CDR2 sequences are MNHEY and SMNVEV (reference sequence). Written as DNA, the CDR3 is TGTGCCAGCAGTTTCCGACTAGCGGGGGCCTACAATGAGCAGTTCTTC. Translation gives CASSFRLAGAYNEQFF.

Only a few counts were recorded for this clone. The chain has TRBV6-1 and TRBJ1-2; 12 positions match TRBD1. The CDR3 consists of 17 residues. Germline V gene lookup returns CDR1 MNHNS and CDR2 SASEGT. V lost 3 bases to trimming and J lost 1 base; unmatched junction nucleotides: 6. This CDR3 reads CASSEFGTGGDNYGYTF. The CDR3 coding sequence is TGTGCCAGCAGTGAGTTTGGGACAGGGGGCGATAACTATGGCTACACCTTC.

The J gene is TRBJ2-1, the V gene TRBV10-2, with a weak D call TRBD2 (7 bases). With 7 bases removed from V and 5 bases from J, the gap between germline ends came to 18 bases. The germline V gene encodes CDR1 WSHSY and CDR2 SAAADI. CDR3 size: 15 residues. CDR3 nucleotide sequence: TGCGCCAGCAATCGGGGGGCCGGGGAGAACAATGAGCAGTTCTTC. It encodes CASNRGAGENNEQFF.

The chain employs TRBV7-6 and TRBJ1-2, with TRBD1 as a possible D gene (6 bases). This CDR3 is 15 amino acids long. Per the germline V gene, CDR1 is SGHVS and CDR2 is FNYEAQ. V shed 5 bases and J shed 8 bases, with 21 bases lying between them. CDR3 sequence: CASSTTPDSLSGYTF. CDR3 nucleotide sequence: TGTGCCAGCAGCACCACCCCGGACAGTTTGAGCGGCTACACCTTC.

The V call is TRBV7-8, the J call TRBJ1-1; D might be TRBD1 (5 bases). With 6 bases removed from V and 2 bases from J, the gap between germline ends came to 16 bases. This CDR3 region has 15 residues. Germline loops: CDR1 SGHVS, CDR2 FQNEAQ. The CDR3: CASRTLGTVNTEAFF. The CDR3 DNA is TGTGCCAGCAGGACCCTAGGGACGGTAAACACTGAAGCTTTCTTT.

The rearrangement uses TRBV10-3 and TRBJ1-4; D gene unclear. The germline V and J ends were trimmed by 4 bases and 5 bases, with 11 bases remaining between them. Per the germline V gene, CDR1 is ENHRY and CDR2 is SYGVKD. The CDR3 runs to 14 residues. The CDR3 sequence is CAISGDLGNEKLFF. The CDR3 bases are TGTGCCATCAGTGGAGACTTAGGCAATGAAAAACTGTTTTTT.

The chain joins TRBV10-3 to TRBJ1-2; the D is unclear. CDR3 length: 14 amino acids. V was clipped by 0 bases and J by 0 bases, with 5 bases between them. Germline lookup yields CDR1 ENHRY and CDR2 SYGVKD. CDR3 coding DNA: TGTGCCATCAGTGAGTCGCAGACTAACTATGGCTACACCTTC. Amino acid sequence: CAISESQTNYGYTF.

This rearrangement joins TRBV5-6 to TRBJ2-5; 15 nucleotides align to TRBD2. Trimming at V came to 2 bases and at J to 0 bases, leaving 5 bases not matched to a gene. Germline CDR1 and CDR2: SGHDT and YYEEEE. The CDR3 runs 18 residues. The DNA for the CDR3 is TGTGCCAGCAGCTTCAGGACTAGCGGGAGGGGGAACCAAGAGACCCAGTACTTC. Encoded protein: CASSFRTSGRGNQETQYF.

The chain links TRBV19 to TRBJ2-3; D is unresolved. Between the trimmed V and J ends, which lost 0 bases and 5 bases, there was a span of 3 bases. The CDR3 totals 12 residues. The germline gives CDR1 LNHDA, CDR2 SQIVND (reference sequence). In DNA, the CDR3 is TGTGCCAGTAGTATAGAAGGAGATACGCAGTATTTT. Protein: CASSIEGDTQYF. Full variable domain (rest looked up from reference TRBV19 and TRBJ2-3): DGGITQSPKYLFRKEGQNVTLSCEQNLNHDAMYWYRQDPGQGLRLIYYSQIVNDFQKGDIAEGYSVSREKKESFPLTVTSAQKNPTAFYLCASSIEGDTQYFGPGTRLTVL.

The chain joins TRBV2 to TRBJ1-2, with TRBD1 as a possible D gene (5 bases). Trimming stripped 6 bases from V and 7 bases from J, with 12 bases between. The CDR3 is 12 residues long. CDR1 is SNHLY and CDR2 is FYNNEI in the germline V gene. The CDR3 nucleotides are TGTGCCAGCAGAGATACAGGCCGTGGCTACACCTTC. Amino acids: CASRDTGRGYTF. Together with reference TRBV2 and TRBJ1-2, the CDR3 gives the full variable domain: EPEVTQTPSHQVTQMGQEVILRCVPISNHLYFYWYRQILGQKVEFLVSFYNNEISEKSEIFDDQFSVERPDGSNFTLKIRSTKLEDSAMYFCASRDTGRGYTFGSGTRLTVV.

The V call is TRBV7-9, the J call TRBJ2-7; either TRBD1 or TRBD2 may fit D (5 bases each). Germline CDR1 SEHNR, CDR2 FQNEAQ (reference sequence). The CDR3 length is 14 residues. Trimming cost V 1 base and J 0 bases, with 7 bases left between them. CDR3 DNA: TGTGCCAGCAGCTTAGGGGGGATCTCCTACGAGCAGTACTTC. Protein sequence: CASSLGGISYEQYF.

The rearrangement joins TRBV7-8 to TRBJ2-7, with a possible D match to TRBD2 (6 bases). Germline CDR1 and CDR2: SGHVS and FQNEAQ. The CDR3 sequence is 14 residues long. V gave up 1 base and J gave up 7 bases, with 14 bases separating them. CDR3 nucleotides: TGTGCCAGCAGCTTAGTTGGCGGGACGGGGGAGCAGTACTTC. Its translation is CASSLVGGTGEQYF.

J is TRBJ1-2 and V is TRBV5-8; D not resolved. Germline CDR1 is SGHTS and CDR2 is YDEGEE. V dropped 2 bases and J dropped 6 bases, with 11 bases sitting between them. The CDR3 has 13 residues. The CDR3 loop reads CASSLFGQNGYTF. For the CDR3, the DNA is TGTGCCAGCAGCTTATTCGGGCAGAATGGCTACACCTTC. The full variable domain, rest sourced from reference TRBV5-8 and TRBJ1-2, is EAGVTQSPTHLIKTRGQQATLRCSPISGHTSVYWYQQALGLGLQFLLWYDEGEERNRGNFPPRFSGRQFPNYSSELNVNALELEDSALYLCASSLFGQNGYTFGSGTRLTVV.

The V gene is TRBV18, the J gene TRBJ1-5, with D possibly TRBD1 on 5 matching bases. The CDR3 runs 13 residues. Germline loops: CDR1 KGHSH, CDR2 LQKENI. Trimming shortened V by 2 bases and J by 9 bases, and 11 bases separated the two germline ends. The DNA for the CDR3 is TGTGCCAGCTCACCAACGGGGGTTTGGCCCCAGCATTTT. As protein: CASSPTGVWPQHF.

The CDR3 spells CASSYLSGPGVKKVFF. DNA of the CDR3: TGTGCCAGCAGTTACCTTTCGGGTCCCGGAGTGAAAAAGGTGTTTTTT. J is TRBJ1-4 and V is TRBV6-5; D unresolved. Germline V gives CDR1 MNHEY, CDR2 SVGAGI. The CDR3 has 16 residues. The V end was cut by 2 bases, the J end by 15 bases, with 25 bases between.